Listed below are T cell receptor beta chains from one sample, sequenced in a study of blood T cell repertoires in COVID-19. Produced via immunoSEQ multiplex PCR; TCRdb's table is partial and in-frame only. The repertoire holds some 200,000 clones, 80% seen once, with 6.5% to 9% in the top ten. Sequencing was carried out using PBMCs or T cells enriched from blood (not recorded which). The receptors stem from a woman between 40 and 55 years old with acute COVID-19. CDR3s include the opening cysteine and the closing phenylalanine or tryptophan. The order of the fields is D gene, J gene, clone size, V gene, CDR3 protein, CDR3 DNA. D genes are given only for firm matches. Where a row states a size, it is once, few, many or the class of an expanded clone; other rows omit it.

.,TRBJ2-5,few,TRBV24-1,CATSDPGQGTKETQYF,TGTGCCACCAGTGATCCTGGCCAGGGGACGAAAGAGACCCAGTACTTC
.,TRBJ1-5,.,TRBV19,CASSSRESQPQHF,TGTGCCAGTAGTAGCAGGGAAAGTCAGCCCCAGCATTTT
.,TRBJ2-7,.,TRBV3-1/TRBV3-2,CASSHNQGQGRQYF,TGTGCCAGCAGCCATAATCAGGGGCAGGGTCGGCAGTACTTC
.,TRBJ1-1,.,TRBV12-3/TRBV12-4,CASSLRDRGAFF,TGTGCCAGCAGTTTGAGAGACCGGGGGGCTTTCTTT
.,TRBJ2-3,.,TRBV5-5,CASSSGSASRNTQYF,TGTGCCAGCAGCTCCGGTAGCGCCTCCAGGAATACGCAGTATTTT
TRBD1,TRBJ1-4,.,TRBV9,CASSVPTGGNEKLFF,TGTGCCAGCAGCGTCCCGACAGGGGGGAATGAAAAACTGTTTTTT
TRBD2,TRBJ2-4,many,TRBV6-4,CASSAGTSGGAIQYF,TGTGCCAGCAGTGCCGGGACTAGCGGGGGGGCCATTCAGTACTTC
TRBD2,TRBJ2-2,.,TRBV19,CASRLGLAGNTGELFF,TGTGCCAGTAGGCTGGGACTAGCGGGGAACACCGGGGAGCTGTTTTTT
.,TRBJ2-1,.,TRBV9,CASSVEGASNEQFF,TGTGCCAGCAGCGTAGAAGGAGCGAGCAATGAGCAGTTCTTC
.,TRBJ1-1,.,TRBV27,CASSLPQGSVAFF,TGTGCCAGCAGTTTACCGCAGGGGTCAGTAGCTTTCTTT
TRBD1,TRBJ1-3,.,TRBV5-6,CASSLEDRLNTIYF,TGTGCCAGCAGCTTGGAGGACAGGTTAAACACCATATATTTT
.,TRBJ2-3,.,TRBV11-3,CASSPGLDTQYF,TGTGCCAGCAGCCCAGGGTTAGATACGCAGTATTTT
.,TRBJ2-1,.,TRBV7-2,CASSSPGSPRYNEQFF,TGTGCCAGCAGCTCTCCGGGATCCCCACGTTACAATGAGCAGTTCTTC
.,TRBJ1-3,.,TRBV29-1,CSALAGIRSGNTIYF,TGCAGCGCCTTAGCCGGGATCCGCTCTGGAAACACCATATATTTT
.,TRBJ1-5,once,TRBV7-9,CASSSGDGSNQPQHF,TGTGCCAGCAGCTCAGGGGACGGATCCAATCAGCCCCAGCATTTT
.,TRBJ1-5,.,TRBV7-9,CASSLISFGGGNQPQHF,TGTGCCAGCAGCTTAATAAGTTTCGGGGGTGGCAATCAGCCCCAGCATTTT